This T cell receptor (beta chain) was documented in a study of PD-L1 blockade in urothelial cancer. This clone was observed once. The protocol was immunoSEQ multiplex PCR, while the TCRdb copy is restricted to in-frame clones and leaves out a portion. The data hold some 100,000 clones, with roughly nine tenths observed a single time. J lost 1 base, V lost 4 bases, and 7 bases had no gene match. Germline CDR1 SGHTS, CDR2 YDEGEE. The CDR3 consists of 16 residues. The patients had locally advanced or metastatic urothelial carcinoma. This receptor was taken from a woman of 80 years or more with urothelial cancer. Here the sequenced sample was PBMCs, taken around atezolizumab (anti-PD-L1) treatment. The chain joins TRBV5-8 to TRBJ2-3; 9 nucleotides align to TRBD2. DNA of the CDR3: TGTGCCAGCAGCCCAACGGCTAGCGGGGGCACAGATACGCAGTATTTT. Protein: CASSPTASGGTDTQYF.